A selection of T cell receptor beta chains follows, all from one sample in a study of control samples from healthy donors and cancer patients. Some clones are missing from TCRdb's copy, which holds only in-frame ones; the method was immunoSEQ multiplex PCR. The profile shows 160,000 or so clones, about 90% of them singletons. The sample comprised blood. The receptors were sampled from a woman aged 25-40 years in good health. CDR3s include the opening cysteine and the closing phenylalanine or tryptophan. Fields, in order: J gene, clone size, D gene, V gene, CDR3 protein, CDR3 DNA. A D gene is named only where the DNA matches it firmly. A clone size is listed for some rows: how often the clone was seen (once, few, many), or a class if it is expanded.

TRBJ2-7	NA	NA	TRBV25-1	CASSAPGLRGDEQYF	TGTGCCAGCAGCGCCCCGGGACTGCGAGGCGACGAGCAGTACTTC
TRBJ2-2	NA	TRBD2	TRBV28	CASSSGTSETGELFF	TGTGCCAGCAGCTCCGGGACTAGCGAGACCGGGGAGCTGTTTTTT
TRBJ2-3	NA	NA	TRBV12-3/TRBV12-4	CASSRTSTDTQYF	TGTGCCAGCAGCAGGACTAGCACAGATACGCAGTATTTT
TRBJ1-2	NA	NA	TRBV3-1/TRBV3-2	CASSQPGQANYGYTF	TGTGCCAGCAGCCAACCCGGACAAGCTAACTATGGCTACACCTTC
TRBJ1-1	NA	NA	TRBV4-1	CASSQGTTYTDEAFF	TGCGCCAGCAGCCAAGGTACTACCTACACGGATGAAGCTTTCTTT
TRBJ2-1	NA	NA	TRBV12-3/TRBV12-4	CASSGYEQFF	TGTGCCAGCAGTGGGTATGAGCAGTTCTTC
TRBJ1-5	NA	TRBD1	TRBV27	CASSLGRGHNQPQHF	TGTGCCAGCAGCCTGGGAAGGGGGCACAATCAGCCCCAGCATTTT
TRBJ2-7	NA	NA	TRBV10-3	CAISEPTAAYEQYF	TGTGCCATCAGTGAGCCCACAGCGGCCTACGAGCAGTACTTC
TRBJ1-5	NA	NA	TRBV19	CASSGAQGGFNQPQHF	TGTGCCAGTAGCGGGGCCCAGGGTGGTTTCAATCAGCCCCAGCATTTT
TRBJ1-2	NA	NA	TRBV19	CATDQGDGYTF	TGTGCCACCGATCAGGGAGATGGCTACACCTTC
TRBJ2-1	NA	TRBD2	TRBV29-1	CSVNPGGNEQFF	TGCAGCGTAAACCCGGGGGGTAATGAGCAGTTCTTC
TRBJ1-1	NA	TRBD1	TRBV6-4	CASKADRAGPEAFF	TGTGCCAGCAAAGCGGACAGGGCAGGACCTGAAGCTTTCTTT
TRBJ1-5	NA	NA	TRBV6-2/TRBV6-3	CASSYAGAQGPQHF	TGTGCCAGCAGTTACGCAGGTGCCCAGGGGCCCCAGCATTTT
TRBJ2-2	NA	NA	TRBV5-1	CASSLIAGELFF	TGCGCCAGCAGCTTAATAGCCGGGGAGCTGTTTTTT
TRBJ1-2	NA	NA	TRBV28	CASSLEGRIGGYTF	TGTGCCAGCAGTTTAGAGGGGAGAATCGGTGGCTACACCTTC
TRBJ1-3	NA	NA	TRBV18	CASSPDSSGNTIYF	TGTGCCAGCTCACCAGACAGCTCTGGAAACACCATATATTTT
TRBJ2-1	NA	NA	TRBV29-1	CSVVAPSYNEQFF	TGCAGCGTTGTAGCTCCCTCCTACAATGAGCAGTTCTTC
TRBJ2-5	NA	TRBD2	TRBV19	CASSSSGRKTQYF	TGTGCCAGTAGTAGTAGCGGGAGGAAGACCCAGTACTTC
TRBJ1-2	NA	NA	TRBV28	CASSVITNYGYTF	TGTGCCAGCAGTGTCATCACGAACTATGGCTACACCTTC
TRBJ1-2	once	TRBD1	TRBV7-9	CASSLVGRGNYGYTF	TGTGCCAGCAGCTTAGTCGGCAGGGGGAACTATGGCTACACCTTC
TRBJ2-3	NA	NA	TRBV7-3	CASSRTGDLTDTQYF	TGTGCCAGCAGCCGCACCGGGGACCTCACAGATACGCAGTATTTT
TRBJ1-5	NA	NA	TRBV6-1	CASSKGATGSNQPQHF	TGTGCCAGCAGTAAAGGGGCGACAGGATCTAATCAGCCCCAGCATTTT
TRBJ2-6	NA	NA	TRBV28	CASSLEGRGNSGANVLTF	TGTGCCAGCAGTTTGGAGGGCAGGGGGAACTCTGGGGCCAACGTCCTGACTTTC
TRBJ2-3	NA	TRBD2	TRBV5-1	CASSLGTSGGDTQYF	TGCGCCAGCAGCTTGGGGACTAGCGGGGGAGATACGCAGTATTTT
TRBJ2-3	NA	TRBD1	TRBV19	CASSMIQGAREDTQYF	TGTGCCAGTAGTATGATACAGGGGGCGCGGGAAGATACGCAGTATTTT
TRBJ2-3	NA	NA	TRBV5-4	CASSLPRTDTQYF	TGTGCCAGCAGCTTACCTAGGACAGATACGCAGTATTTT
TRBJ2-3	NA	NA	TRBV5-1	CASSGVSTDTQYF	TGCGCCAGCAGCGGGGTTAGCACAGATACGCAGTATTTT
TRBJ1-1	NA	NA	TRBV19	CASSTQSYQAFF	TGTGCCAGTAGTACACAGAGTTATCAAGCTTTCTTT